The rows below give T cell receptor beta chains drawn from one sample of a study of T cells in Graves' hyperthyroidism and ophthalmopathy. Each CDR3 protein is one row after TCRdb ran MiXCR on the multiplex PCR reads. The sample includes 480,000 or so distinct CDR3 sequences, approximately 14% seen only once; the top ten take less than 20%. The sequencing sample was made of blood. These receptors came from a woman younger than 35 with Graves' hyperthyroidism. CDR3s include the opening cysteine and the closing phenylalanine or tryptophan. Each record gives: D gene, clone size, V gene, J gene, CDR3 DNA, CDR3 protein. The D gene is left open where the match is weak. The size entry is marked missing in some rows and otherwise reads once, few, many or a size class.

d_call: -
clone_size: many
v_call: TRBV2
j_call: TRBJ2-1
cdr3_nt: TGTGCCAGCAGTGAATGGGGTTACAATGAGCAGTTCTTC
cdr3_aa: CASSEWGYNEQFF

d_call: TRBD1
clone_size: many
v_call: TRBV24-1
j_call: TRBJ2-1
cdr3_nt: TGTGCCACCGGCGGGACAGGGATTACGGATGAGCAGTTCTTC
cdr3_aa: CATGGTGITDEQFF

d_call: -
clone_size: few
v_call: TRBV14
j_call: TRBJ2-1
cdr3_nt: TGTGCCAGCAGCGGGACTTCGCTTGGTGGCTATGAGCAGTTCTTC
cdr3_aa: CASSGTSLGGYEQFF

d_call: -
clone_size: -
v_call: TRBV7-9
j_call: TRBJ1-1
cdr3_nt: TGTGCCAGCAGACAAAGGAGAAGGGCTTTCTTT
cdr3_aa: CASRQRRRAFF

d_call: -
clone_size: many
v_call: TRBV12-3/TRBV12-4
j_call: TRBJ2-3
cdr3_nt: TGTGCCAGCAGCTTCAGGAGGTCCGCGAAAGGGGATACGCAGTATTTT
cdr3_aa: CASSFRRSAKGDTQYF

d_call: -
clone_size: many
v_call: TRBV3-1
j_call: TRBJ1-2
cdr3_nt: TGTGCCAGCAGCCAAGATCGGGGGTCTGCAAGCTATGGCTACACCTTC
cdr3_aa: CASSQDRGSASYGYTF

d_call: TRBD2
clone_size: many
v_call: TRBV6-1
j_call: TRBJ2-1
cdr3_nt: TGTGCCAGCGGACTAGCGGGCAGCTCCTACAATGAGCAGTTCTTC
cdr3_aa: CASGLAGSSYNEQFF

d_call: TRBD2
clone_size: many
v_call: TRBV7-3
j_call: TRBJ2-1
cdr3_nt: TGTGCCAGCAGCTTATTGGCTAGCGGGGACAATGAGCAGTTCTTC
cdr3_aa: CASSLLASGDNEQFF

d_call: -
clone_size: -
v_call: TRBV28
j_call: TRBJ2-1
cdr3_nt: TGTGCCAGCAGTTCCGGGGCTATGGATGAGCAGTTCTTC
cdr3_aa: CASSSGAMDEQFF

d_call: TRBD1
clone_size: many
v_call: TRBV19
j_call: TRBJ1-1
cdr3_nt: TGTGCCAGTAAGGACAGGGATATGAACACTGAAGCTTTCTTT
cdr3_aa: CASKDRDMNTEAFF

d_call: -
clone_size: -
v_call: TRBV20-1
j_call: TRBJ1-5
cdr3_nt: TGCAGTGCTGCCGCAGCGTACAATCAGCCCCAGCATTTT
cdr3_aa: CSAAAAYNQPQHF

d_call: -
clone_size: -
v_call: TRBV7-8
j_call: TRBJ2-2
cdr3_nt: TGTGCCAGCAGCTTAGGAAGAAGCGGGCCCCAACAAAACACCGGGGAGCTGTTTTTT
cdr3_aa: CASSLGRSGPQQNTGELFF

d_call: -
clone_size: -
v_call: TRBV2
j_call: TRBJ2-1
cdr3_nt: TGTGCCAGCAGCGACACGGGGGCCCGCGGCAATGAGCAGTTCTTC
cdr3_aa: CASSDTGARGNEQFF

d_call: TRBD2
clone_size: few
v_call: TRBV9
j_call: TRBJ2-1
cdr3_nt: TGTGCCAGCAGCGAGGGGACTAGCGGGACAAATGAGCAGTTCTTC
cdr3_aa: CASSEGTSGTNEQFF

d_call: TRBD1
clone_size: few
v_call: TRBV18
j_call: TRBJ1-2
cdr3_nt: TGTGCCAGCTCACGTCTCGGACAGGGTCATTCGTCGGGTGGCTACACCTTC
cdr3_aa: CASSRLGQGHSSGGYTF

d_call: -
clone_size: many
v_call: TRBV5-1
j_call: TRBJ2-4
cdr3_nt: TGCGCCAGCAGCTCCCAACTCAATACGGGACTAGCCAAAAACATTCAGTACTTC
cdr3_aa: CASSSQLNTGLAKNIQYF

d_call: -
clone_size: -
v_call: TRBV9
j_call: TRBJ2-1
cdr3_nt: TGTGCCAGCAGCGCCTCTGGGGGTGAGCAGTTCTTC
cdr3_aa: CASSASGGEQFF